The text below deals with one T cell receptor beta chain. V trimming: 6 bases; J trimming: 1 base; junction bases outside the gene matches: 1. The length of the CDR3 is 14 residues. In germline, CDR1 is SGHKS, CDR2 YYEKEE (reference sequence). TCRdb's copy holds only in-frame clones and misses some; the assay was immunoSEQ multiplex PCR. The table includes over 100,000 clones, approximately 86% detected once. This specimen belongs to a study of T cell responses to AZD1222 COVID-19 vaccine. The sequences come from peripheral blood, collected 28 days after the second dose of the MenACWY control vaccine. The V gene is TRBV5-5, the J gene TRBJ2-2; 9 nucleotides agree with TRBD1. The sequence came from an adult who received the MenACWY meningococcal vaccine as a control. The CDR3 spells CASTGQGNTGELFF. For the CDR3, the DNA is TGTGCCAGCACGGGACAGGGGAACACCGGGGAGCTGTTTTTT.